This T cell receptor (beta chain) emerged from a study of blood T cell repertoires in COVID-19. The CDR3 totals 18 residues. The germline V gene has CDR1 MGHRA and CDR2 YSYEKL. V lost 2 bases and J lost 0, with 17 bases in between. Clones were sequenced by immunoSEQ multiplex PCR, and TCRdb holds only the in-frame ones, with some missing. The table records over 95,000 clones, 81% of them present only once. This clone has only one observation. The sample consisted of peripheral blood. V usage is TRBV4-1 and J usage is TRBJ2-4; maybe TRBD2 (6 bases). The receptor was derived from a human donor in a cohort sampled during active COVID-19. The CDR3 sequence is CASSQRPSGDVAKNIQYF. CDR3 in DNA: TGCGCCAGCAGCCAACGACCCTCGGGGGACGTAGCCAAAAACATTCAGTACTTC.